This T cell receptor (beta chain) was profiled in a study of T-cell reconstitution after alpha-beta-depleted transplantation in children. Unique molecular identifiers were incorporated when the TCRbeta library was constructed. TCRdb ran MiXCR on the PCR reads and lists one entry per CDR3 protein. The table shows more than 15,000 distinct CDR3 sequences, with about 7.7% occurring only once. With 6 bases removed from V and 0 bases from J, the gap between germline ends came to 8 bases. This CDR3 has 14 amino acids. The V gene's germline CDR1 is MNHEY and CDR2 SMNVEV (reference sequence). This clonotype was counted at least ten times. Its antigen remains unidentified. Study outcomes and limitations: When one year had passed after transplant, most T-cell counts and diversity came from newly produced T cells.

Here the sequenced sample was PBMCs, mostly from graft donor cells, taken 60 days after TCRalphabeta/CD19-depleted stem cell transplant. The receptor's source is a boy younger than two who had a stem cell transplant for Wiskott-Aldrich syndrome, so the T cells may come from the graft donor. The rearrangement links TRBV27 to TRBJ2-2; D might be TRBD1 (6 bases). The CDR3 DNA is TGTGCCAGCAGCAGACAGGCGAACACCGGGGAGCTGTTTTTT. Translating gives CASSRQANTGELFF.